This TCR beta chain was sequenced in a study of blood T cell repertoires in COVID-19. Turning to the study itself: Acute and convalescent COVID-19 specimens originated in the United States, Italy and Spain. T cells, B-cell-depleted T cells, or PBMCs provided the cDNA or gDNA that served as material.

This CDR3 is built from 13 residues. V lost 3 bases and J lost 2, with 7 bases in between. In the authors' workflow: Reference gene primer amplification in the assay estimated nucleated cell counts. The assay was immunoSEQ multiplex PCR, and TCRdb's table has in-frame clones only and misses some. For V, J and clone size, that table is used; D and trimming come from the DNA. The sample shows around 83,000 clones, around 87% of them seen only once. Sequenced material: peripheral blood. The TCR comes from a man older than 75 with active or convalescent COVID-19. The chain employs TRBV12-3 or TRBV12-4 and TRBJ2-5; D ambiguous. The CDR3 coding sequence is TGTGCCAGCAGTTTTACGAGTCAAGAGACCCAGTACTTC. Amino acid sequence: CASSFTSQETQYF.